This paragraph reports one T cell receptor beta chain. Its antigen is undetermined. The data originate from a study of human versus mouse CDR3 diversity and MHC coevolution. Method: immunoSEQ multiplex PCR; TCRdb's copy keeps in-frame clones and lacks some. The repertoire has about 73,000 clones, around 90% of them found once; the top ten carry 0.15%. The study's findings and limits: Roughly 6 MHC II alleles selected the human T cells. Among all groups, two of three human donors showed least clonal inequality. Human CDR3s averaged more deletions and insertions than mouse CDR3s.

Trimming took 10 bases from V and 3 from J, leaving 13 bases between them. Germline V lookup: CDR1 SNHLY, CDR2 FYNNEI. The CDR3 covers 13 residues. This receptor was taken from a person between 25 and 69 years old in good health. The chain recombines TRBV2 with TRBJ1-5; D may be TRBD1 (6 bases). Sequencing input: naive CD4+ T cells from blood. Subset here: CD45RO-negative CD62L-positive naive CD4 T cells. The chain's CDR3 is CATADRVNQPQHF. As DNA, the CDR3 is TGTGCCACCGCGGACAGAGTCAATCAGCCCCAGCATTTT. Filled out from reference TRBV2 and TRBJ1-5, the complete variable domain reads EPEVTQTPSHQVTQMGQEVILRCVPISNHLYFYWYRQILGQKVEFLVSFYNNEISEKSEIFDDQFSVERPDGSNFTLKIRSTKLEDSAMYFCATADRVNQPQHFGDGTRLSIL.